This TCR beta chain originates from a study of blood T cell repertoires in COVID-19. Study overall: Acute and convalescent COVID-19 samples came from the United States, Italy and Spain. Nucleic acid was either cDNA or gDNA, and it came from T cells, B-cell-depleted T cells, or PBMCs.

As originally analysed: Estimated nucleated cell counts came from reference gene primer amplification. Some clones are missing from TCRdb's copy, which holds only in-frame ones; the method was immunoSEQ multiplex PCR. V and J calls and clone size are as listed in that table; D and trimming were resolved from the DNA. The data show about 130,000 clones, over 75% seen once. CDR3 length: 14 amino acids. Trimming left V 5 bases short and J 4 bases short, with 14 bases between. Germline values: CDR1 KGHSH, CDR2 LQKENI. The sequence was collected from a woman aged 80 or over with acute or convalescent COVID-19. The chain is built from TRBV18 and TRBJ2-5, with D possibly being TRBD1 (6 bases). Sequenced material: peripheral blood. DNA for the CDR3: TGTGCCAGCTCATCCCAGGGGTTTGGAGAGACCCAGTACTTC. Translated: CASSSQGFGETQYF.